This TCR beta chain was sequenced during a study of cytomegalovirus exposure and HLA in healthy donors. The study's findings and limits: Donor immune exposure was known only as CMV serostatus. Most TCR beta V segments were productive about 87% or about 30% of the time in an earlier analysis. When presence/absence was analysed, sequencing depth was taken to be roughly uniform across donors.

Worth noting for this clone: Its specificity is unknown.

Trimming cost V 1 base and J 3 bases, with 9 bases left between them. CDR1 LGHNA and CDR2 YNFKEQ come from the germline V gene. This CDR3 spans 14 amino acids. The PCR had 60 Vbeta and 13 Jbeta primers. The repertoire was sequenced with immunoSEQ multiplex PCR; TCRdb's copy has only in-frame clones and lacks some. Of 150,000 or so clones in the sample, roughly 84% were seen once. Material: PBMCs. This chain uses TRBV4-2 with TRBJ1-1, with a weak D call TRBD1 (6 bases). This receptor was obtained from a man between 18 and 35 years old in good health and CMV-seropositive. The CDR3 coding sequence is TGTGCCAGCAGCCAAGGGGGGGGGCACACTGAAGCTTTCTTT. Translation gives CASSQGGGHTEAFF.